A selection of T cell receptor beta chains follows, all from one sample in a study of regulatory T cells in long-lasting Graves disease. Each CDR3 protein is one row after TCRdb ran MiXCR on the multiplex PCR reads. This sample has a few hundred thousand distinct CDR3 sequences, with about 15% found just once. The same specimen was also included in a second study, on T cells in Graves' hyperthyroidism and ophthalmopathy.

Sequencing was performed on peripheral blood mononuclear cells (PBMCs), taken at new diagnosis, from a patient treated with antithyroid drugs. These receptors were taken from a middle-aged woman with Graves disease. Both conserved end residues are part of each CDR3.

>TRBV24-1
CAVQSRDSSNTGELFF
>TRBV27
CASSLNRELTDTQYF
>TRBV4-2
CASSKHGSPWNF
>TRBV28
CASSLWDSEDNEQFF
>TRBV3-1
CASSQTTPGRGGETQYF
>TRBV10-3
CAISPSMNTEAFF
>TRBV7-3
CASSPPRGGGEFSGANVLTF
>TRBV10-3
CAISSLGQGNQPQHF
>TRBV24-1
CATSDDNEKLFF
>TRBV7-9
CASSLWAGETQYF
>TRBV11-3
CASSSGRSGSNSPLHF
>TRBV13
CASSSTGWAGTLSYEQYF
>TRBV10-2
CASSESAGVSIGELFF
>TRBV6-5
CASSYEASGSYEQYF